Listed here are 16 T cell receptor beta chains from one sample, sequenced in a study of cytomegalovirus exposure and HLA in healthy donors (dated by TCRdb to 2015 to 2018). Receptor amplification or capture employed the immunoSEQ multiplex PCR assay. For the multiplex PCR, a mixture combining 60 forward primers for TCR Vbeta segments and 13 reverse primers for TCR Jbeta segments was used. Imported from immuneACCESS, the table was reduced by TCRdb to in-frame sequences with V and J called. These copies leave out some clones; in studies compared against another copy, an unresolved V gene accounts for under half, and the cause of the remainder is not known. In this sample the table shows some 190,000 clones, more than 85% of which occur a single time. Jointly, the top ten make up 1.5% to 2% of the sample. Sample: PBMCs. These receptors originate from a woman aged 18 to 35 in good health and CMV-seronegative.

The CDR3, as DNA: TGCGCCAGCAGTGAGTCGACTCAAGGAGCTTTCTTT. Amino acids: CASSESTQGAFF. The chain joins TRBV10-2 to TRBJ1-1; D unclear. The CDR3 is 12 residues long. CDR1 and CDR2 from the germline V gene are WSHSY and SAAADI. With 0 bases removed from V and 10 bases from J, the gap between germline ends came to 9 bases.

This clone has only one observation. V is TRBV11-1 and J is TRBJ2-1; perhaps TRBD1 as D (6 bases). The CDR3 covers 16 residues. The V end was cut by 1 base, the J end by 5 bases, with 15 bases between. The V gene's germline CDR1 is SGHAT and CDR2 FQDESV (reference sequence). CDR3 amino acids: CASSLGLGRGNNEQFF. DNA of the CDR3: TGTGCCAGCAGCTTAGGTCTGGGCAGGGGAAACAATGAGCAGTTCTTC.

The chain recombines TRBV7-8 with TRBJ2-7, with a tentative D call TRBD2 (6 bases). The V gene lost 4 bases and the J gene lost 3 bases, with 13 bases spanning the gap. The CDR3 is 14 amino acids. CDR1 is SGHVS, CDR2 FQNEAQ, per germline. DNA for the CDR3: TGTGCCAGCAGCTACCGGGACTTTGGCTACGAGCAGTACTTC. Its protein is CASSYRDFGYEQYF.

V is TRBV27 and J is TRBJ1-5, with D uncertain. V dropped 6 bases and J dropped 0 bases, with 18 bases sitting between them. Germline V gives CDR1 MNHEY, CDR2 SMNVEV (reference sequence). This CDR3 is built from 17 residues. CDR3 sequence: CASSRLGGSNSNQPQHF. DNA of the CDR3: TGTGCCAGCAGCCGCCTCGGAGGCAGTAATAGCAATCAGCCCCAGCATTTT.

This chain uses TRBV5-4 with TRBJ1-2; 7 nucleotides agree with TRBD1. Germline V lookup: CDR1 SGHNT, CDR2 YYREEE (reference sequence). The trim removed 4 bases at V and 4 bases at J, leaving 4 bases unmatched. The length of the CDR3 is 13 residues. CDR3 loop: CASSNRGSYGYTF. CDR3 bases: TGTGCCAGCAGCAACAGGGGTTCCTATGGCTACACCTTC.

This rearrangement joins TRBV6-1 to TRBJ2-1, with D possibly being TRBD2 (6 bases). Germline lookup yields CDR1 MNHNS and CDR2 SASEGT. This CDR3 has 16 residues. Trimming took 4 bases from V and 5 from J, leaving 18 bases between them. DNA of the CDR3: TGTGCCAGCAGTGCTTTGCAGGGATCGGGGGACAATGAGCAGTTCTTC. Its translation: CASSALQGSGDNEQFF.

J is TRBJ2-5 and V is TRBV5-4; 11 bases are shared with TRBD1. CDR1 SGHNT and CDR2 YYREEE come from the germline V gene (reference sequence). Trimming at V came to 7 bases and at J to 5 bases, leaving 4 bases not matched to a gene. This CDR3 is 13 amino acids long. CDR3 residues: CASFRDRGETQYF. CDR3 sequence (DNA): TGTGCCAGCTTCCGGGACAGGGGGGAGACCCAGTACTTC.

This chain uses TRBV11-1 with TRBJ2-1, with D tentatively TRBD2 (6 bases). The germline V gene encodes CDR1 SGHAT and CDR2 FQDESV (reference sequence). This CDR3 contains 11 residues. V dropped 6 bases and J dropped 10 bases, with 10 bases sitting between them. The CDR3: CASSPGAEQFF. The CDR3 DNA reads TGTGCCAGCAGTCCGGGAGCGGAGCAGTTCTTC.

This chain uses TRBV5-1 with TRBJ2-7; TRBD1 matches at 7 bases. In germline, CDR1 is SGHRS, CDR2 YFSETQ. Trimming at V came to 4 bases and at J to 3 bases, leaving 7 bases not matched to a gene. The CDR3 length is 14 residues. This chain's CDR3 is CASSINRGGYEQYF. The CDR3 DNA is TGCGCCAGCAGCATCAACAGGGGTGGCTACGAGCAGTACTTC.

The chain links TRBV5-6 to TRBJ2-4; the match to TRBD1 covers 8 bases. The CDR3 loop spans 18 amino acids. J lost 4 bases, V lost 4 bases, and 16 bases had no gene match. CDR1 and CDR2 (germline): SGHDT, YYEEEE. The CDR3 spells CASSPRLLLDRAKNIQYF. The CDR3 DNA reads TGTGCCAGCAGCCCGAGACTTCTATTGGACAGGGCGAAAAACATTCAGTACTTC.

The rearrangement joins TRBV9 to TRBJ2-5; 7 bases align to TRBD2. Germline V lookup: CDR1 SGDLS, CDR2 YYNGEE. The length of the CDR3 is 12 residues. Germline trimming cut 5 bases from V and 5 bases from J; bases unmatched to any gene: 3. CDR3 DNA sequence: TGTGCCAGCAGTGGGAGGGAGGAGACCCAGTACTTC. Its protein is CASSGREETQYF.

The chain employs TRBV6-1 and TRBJ1-3; maybe TRBD1 (6 bases). The CDR3 consists of 15 residues. V was cut by 6 bases and J by 0 bases, with 12 bases left in between. The V gene's germline CDR1 is MNHNS and CDR2 SASEGT. The CDR3 loop reads CASSTGQSSGNTIYF. CDR3 DNA: TGTGCCAGCAGCACCGGACAGAGCTCTGGAAACACCATATATTTT.

This sequence joins TRBV5-4 and TRBJ1-2; D is possibly TRBD1 (5 bases). The CDR3 runs 15 residues. From germline, CDR1 is SGHNT and CDR2 YYREEE (reference sequence). With 4 bases removed from V and 3 bases from J, the gap between germline ends came to 16 bases. CDR3 sequence reads: CASSPRGGADYGYTF. The CDR3 DNA is TGTGCCAGCAGCCCGCGGGGAGGGGCGGACTATGGCTACACCTTC.

For this clone: Other DNA sequences in the same sample also yield this CDR3. This chain joins TRBV6-1 and TRBJ1-1, with D unclear. The CDR3 is 14 amino acids. Trimming stripped 6 bases from V and 1 base from J, with 12 bases between. CDR1 and CDR2 (germline): MNHNS, SASEGT. This CDR3 is CASRLYSGNTEAFF. The CDR3 DNA is TGTGCCAGCAGGCTATATTCTGGGAACACTGAAGCTTTCTTT.

V gene TRBV4-2 combines with J gene TRBJ2-2; 10 positions agree with TRBD1. The CDR3 has 18 amino acids. The junction had 8 bases not matched to a gene; V was cut back by 2 bases and J by 2 bases. Germline V gives CDR1 LGHNA, CDR2 YNFKEQ. The CDR3 loop reads CASSQTGTGAGNTGELFF. For the CDR3, the DNA is TGTGCCAGCAGCCAAACCGGGACAGGGGCGGGAAACACCGGGGAGCTGTTTTTT.

This chain joins TRBV9 and TRBJ2-5, with D possibly being TRBD2 (6 bases). The better agreement between TRBJ2-7 and the DNA end casts doubt on the J call. Germline CDR1 is SGDLS and CDR2 is YYNGEE. This CDR3 is built from 14 residues. Here the CDR3 reads CASSPQGGGSEQYF. The DNA for the CDR3 is TGTGCCAGCAGCCCTCAGGGCGGAGGGTCCGAGCAGTACTTC.